The clone carrying this TCR beta chain has only a few counts. Germline-derived CDR1 and CDR2 are LGHNA and YSLEER. V was shortened by 0 bases and J by 1 base, with 7 bases between the two germline ends. This CDR3 is built from 14 residues. The entry originates in a study of response to subunit inactivated influenza vaccine. TCRdb passed the RT-PCR reads through MiXCR, listing each CDR3 protein once. Of around 600,000 distinct CDR3 sequences listed, approximately 10% are singletons. In addition, the sample was reused for a study of T cells expressing NK-cell markers. Per that paper: Synthesis of TCR beta cDNA relied on 5'RACE template switching carrying UMIs. In more than five donors, dominant CD3+CD56+NKG2C+ clonotypes ranked among the top 10 CD8+ clonotypes.

This receptor was identified in a man between 45 and 60 years old who received an inactivated influenza vaccine. The sequences come from PBMCs from blood, collected on the day of vaccination. This chain links TRBV4-3 with TRBJ2-7, with D unclear. As DNA, the CDR3 is TGCGCCAGCAGCCAAGAATGGGATTCCTACGAGCAGTACTTC. Its protein is CASSQEWDSYEQYF.